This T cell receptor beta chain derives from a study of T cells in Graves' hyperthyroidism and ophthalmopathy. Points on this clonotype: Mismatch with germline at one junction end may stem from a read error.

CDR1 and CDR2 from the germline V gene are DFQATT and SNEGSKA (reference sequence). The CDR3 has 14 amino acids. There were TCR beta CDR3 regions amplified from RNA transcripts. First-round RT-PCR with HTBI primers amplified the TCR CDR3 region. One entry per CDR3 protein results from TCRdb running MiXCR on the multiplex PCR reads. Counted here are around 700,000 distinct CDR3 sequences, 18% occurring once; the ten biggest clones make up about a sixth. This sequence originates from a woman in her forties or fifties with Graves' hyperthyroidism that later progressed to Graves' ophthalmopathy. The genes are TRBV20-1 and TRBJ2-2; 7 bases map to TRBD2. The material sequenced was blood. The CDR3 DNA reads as TGCAGTGCTAGTCCGGGGAGGGGACCCGGGGAGCTGCTTTTT. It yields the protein CSASPGRGPGELLF.